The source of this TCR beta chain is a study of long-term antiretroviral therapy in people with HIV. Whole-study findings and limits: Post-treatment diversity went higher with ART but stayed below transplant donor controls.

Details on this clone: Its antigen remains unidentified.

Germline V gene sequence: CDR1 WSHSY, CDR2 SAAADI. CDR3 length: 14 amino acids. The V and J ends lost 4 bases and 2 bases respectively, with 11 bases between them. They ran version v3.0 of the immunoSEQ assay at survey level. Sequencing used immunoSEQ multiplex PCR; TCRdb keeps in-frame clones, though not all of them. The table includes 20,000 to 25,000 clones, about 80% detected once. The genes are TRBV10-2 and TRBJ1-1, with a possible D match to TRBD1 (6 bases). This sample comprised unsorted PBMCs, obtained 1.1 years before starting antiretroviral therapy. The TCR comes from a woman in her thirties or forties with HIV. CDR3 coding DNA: TGCGCCAGCAGTGGAACAGGGATAAACACTGAAGCTTTCTTT. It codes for CASSGTGINTEAFF.